The T cell receptor (beta chain) under discussion was sequenced for a study of shared clonotypes between healthy human individuals. The study, taken as a whole, reports: Expectations were that clonotype sharing among donors would be affected by sequencing depth.

Germline loops: CDR1 MDHEN, CDR2 SYDVKM. The CDR3 has 13 residues. All the donors were Caucasian adults who lived in Nashville, Tennessee. Genomic DNA of unsorted samples came from tens of millions of PBMCs. This clone was counted ten times or more. Antigen specificity is unknown. An end of the junction differs from the germline gene, which may be a read error. Other DNA sequences in the sample encode the same CDR3. TCRdb's table, derived via immunoSEQ multiplex PCR, lists solely in-frame clones and lacks some. Among 400,000 to 600,000 clones listed, around 75% were seen once. Material: PBMCs. The rearrangement joins TRBV28 to TRBJ1-2; D not certain. The sequence was collected from a woman in her thirties or forties in good health. Some clones in this sample may be carry-over from other donors' samples. CDR3 amino acids: CASSLKRHYGYTF. The CDR3 nucleotides are TGTGCCAGCAGTTTAAAGCGGCACTACGGCTACACCTTC.